This T cell receptor beta chain was sequenced in a study of human T cells and chemical hapten exposure. For the study at large: An area of 2 cm by approximately 2 cm on upper inner arm skin received 2% DPC for sensitization.

This CDR3 has 15 residues. V lost 1 base to trimming and J lost 5 bases, with 15 bases between them. CDR1 and CDR2 from the germline V gene are SGHNT and YENEEA. From the RACE reads, TCRdb called clonotypes with MiXCR, one entry per CDR3 protein. Of fewer than 60,000 distinct CDR3 sequences listed, 11% are singletons. Time point denoted: pre-sensitization, week 0. Treatment: therapeutic diphenylcyclopropenone sensitization with weekly scalp DPC. Before extraction, the whole blood was not fractionated, and total RNA was taken from it. The count of this clonotype is one. This sequence was found in a middle-aged woman with alopecia areata. Some clones in this sample may be carry-over from other donors' samples. The rearrangement links TRBV11-3 to TRBJ2-7; D assignment may be TRBD1 or TRBD2 (6 bases each). This specimen consisted of whole blood, obtained in connection with sensitization to the hapten diphenylcyclopropenone (DPC). CDR3 coding DNA: TGTGCCAGCAGCTTAGGAATCGGGGGCCGCGACGAGCAGTACTTC. Translated, it gives CASSLGIGGRDEQYF.